Below, one T cell receptor beta chain is given with its context. What it recognizes is unknown. Selected positively for CCR7 and CD45RO-negative, naive CD8 cells excluded terminally differentiated effector memory CD45RA+ cells. The sample originates from a study of shared clonotypes between healthy human individuals. Looking at the study overall: There were three CD4 naive, three CD4 memory, two CD8 naive and one CD8 memory plates per donor.

How the authors handled the data: Filtering differed because ImmunoSEQ produced junction-only sequences that carried no quality scores. The table came from immunoSEQ multiplex PCR; TCRdb's copy has only in-frame clones and leaves some out. From that table come the V and J calls and clone size; the DNA was used to work out D and trimming. Of fewer than 800,000 clones listed, 90% to 95% were seen once; the top ten hold 20% to 25%. Study-wide results and limits: Blood was the only sampled material, and tissue repertoires likely differ.

The receptor was isolated from a man in his thirties or forties in good health. Sequenced material: naive CD8+ T cells sorted from blood.

CDR3 DNA: TGTGCCAGCAGCGGGGCTTTGGACGACGAGCAGTACTTC. This encodes CASSGALDDEQYF. The V call is TRBV7-9, the J call TRBJ2-7, with a possible D match to TRBD1 (5 bases). V was clipped by 5 bases and J by 5 bases, with 13 bases between them. The germline gives CDR1 SEHNR, CDR2 FQNEAQ (reference sequence). The CDR3 runs 13 residues.